One sample yielded the 5 T cell receptor beta chains listed below, sequenced in a study of cytomegalovirus exposure and HLA in healthy donors. PCR primers comprised 60 Vbeta and 13 Jbeta primers. Produced via immunoSEQ multiplex PCR; TCRdb's table is partial and in-frame only. The data show about 130,000 clones, with around 80% seen just once and approximately 1% held by the top ten. The sample was PBMCs. Receptor source: a young woman in good health and CMV-seronegative.

V gene TRBV4-1 combines with J gene TRBJ2-5; 8 bases fit TRBD2. CDR3 length equals 15 residues. Germline CDR1 is MGHRA and CDR2 is YSYEKL. J lost 5 bases, V lost 2 bases, and 7 bases had no gene match. The DNA for the CDR3 is TGCGCCAGCAGCCAATCACTAGCGGACGGGGAGACCCAGTACTTC. Its translation: CASSQSLADGETQYF.

This clone appeared a few times. The chain joins TRBV30 to TRBJ2-1; 10 bases are a match to TRBD2. The germline V gene encodes CDR1 GTSNPN and CDR2 SVGIG (reference sequence). V gave up 2 bases and J gave up 14 bases; unmatched junction bases: 6. The CDR3 extends over 12 amino acids. The CDR3 protein is CAWSPTSGVEFF. DNA of the CDR3: TGTGCCTGGAGTCCCACTAGCGGGGTGGAGTTCTTC.

The chain employs TRBV11-2 and TRBJ1-2; TRBD1 is a possible D gene (6 bases). Trimming took off 3 bases at V and 4 bases at J, with 12 bases between the two ends. CDR3 length equals 14 residues. CDR1 SGHAT and CDR2 FQNNGV come from the germline V gene. DNA for the CDR3: TGTGCCAGCAGCTTGAGAATGGGGGCCTATGGCTACACCTTC. Translated: CASSLRMGAYGYTF.

V gene TRBV2 combines with J gene TRBJ1-3; the D gene is possibly TRBD1 (5 bases). CDR3 length: 16 residues. The germline CDR1 and CDR2 sequences are SNHLY and FYNNEI. V dropped 2 bases and J dropped 1 base, with 12 bases sitting between them. DNA of the CDR3: TGTGCCAGCAGTGAAAGGGGTTTGGGATCTGGAAACACCATATATTTT. This encodes CASSERGLGSGNTIYF. Full variable domain (missing parts from reference TRBV2 and TRBJ1-3): EPEVTQTPSHQVTQMGQEVILRCVPISNHLYFYWYRQILGQKVEFLVSFYNNEISEKSEIFDDQFSVERPDGSNFTLKIRSTKLEDSAMYFCASSERGLGSGNTIYFGEGSWLTVV.

V usage is TRBV9 and J usage is TRBJ2-2; D may be TRBD2 (5 bases). Germline V gene sequence: CDR1 SGDLS, CDR2 YYNGEE. The CDR3 consists of 12 residues. V lost 4 bases and J lost 5, with 6 bases in between. The CDR3 spells CASSTRTGELFF. CDR3 nucleotide sequence: TGTGCCAGCAGCACTAGAACCGGGGAGCTGTTTTTT.